These 8 T cell receptor beta chains share one sample of origin, sequenced in a study of cytomegalovirus exposure and HLA in healthy donors. The repertoire was sequenced with immunoSEQ multiplex PCR; TCRdb's copy has only in-frame clones and lacks some. The sample consists of hundreds of thousands of clones, approximately 87% of them appearing once. Specimen: PBMCs. Receptors were obtained from a woman under 30 in good health and CMV-seronegative.

The chain has TRBV30 and TRBJ1-5; D remains unclear. V gave up 0 bases and J gave up 3 bases, with 12 bases separating them. This CDR3 has 15 amino acids. CDR1 GTSNPN and CDR2 SVGIG come from the germline V gene (reference sequence). The CDR3 nucleotides read TGTGCCTGGAGTGTTAATTGGCGGATCAATCAGCCCCAGCATTTT. This translates into CAWSVNWRINQPQHF.

This chain connects TRBV9 to TRBJ2-2; D is uncertain. There are 12 residues in the CDR3. The germline gives CDR1 SGDLS, CDR2 YYNGEE. The V end was cut by 4 bases, the J end by 6 bases, with 7 bases between. The CDR3 sequence is CASSTLSGELFF. The CDR3 DNA reads as TGTGCCAGCAGCACCCTTTCCGGGGAGCTGTTTTTT.

This clone turned up a few times. V usage is TRBV5-1 and J usage is TRBJ2-7, with D possibly matching TRBD2 (5 bases). With 0 bases removed from V and 6 bases from J, the gap between germline ends came to 10 bases. The CDR3 loop spans 13 amino acids. Germline CDR1 reads SGHRS; CDR2 reads YFSETQ. The DNA of the CDR3 is TGCGCCAGCAGCTTGGAAGCGGTCCGCGAGCAGTACTTC. Translation gives CASSLEAVREQYF.

This CDR3 is CASSGRTATNEKLFF. The CDR3 DNA reads TGTGCCAGCAGTGGAAGGACAGCAACTAATGAAAAACTGTTTTTT. The chain is built from TRBV6-1 and TRBJ1-4; D may be TRBD1 (6 bases). CDR3 length equals 15 residues. The V and J ends lost 4 bases and 0 bases respectively, with 9 bases between them. The germline V gene encodes CDR1 MNHNS and CDR2 SASEGT.

This clone has a handful of counts. CDR3 sequence reads: CASSLERFHEQYF. DNA of the CDR3: TGTGCCAGCAGCTTGGAAAGATTCCACGAGCAGTACTTC. The chain joins TRBV5-4 to TRBJ2-7; D gene ambiguous. CDR3 length: 13 amino acids. CDR1 and CDR2 (germline): SGHNT, YYREEE (reference sequence). V was trimmed by 0 bases and J by 5 bases, leaving 9 bases between them.

This clone has just a few counts. V gene TRBV5-1 combines with J gene TRBJ2-1; no definite D call. Germline V gene data show CDR1 as SGHRS and CDR2 as YFSETQ. The CDR3 is 15 residues long. V was clipped by 4 bases and J by 5 bases, with 16 bases between them. The CDR3 DNA sequence: TGCGCCAGCAGCCCGGGCTCCCTCCCAAACAATGAGCAGTTCTTC. Protein product: CASSPGSLPNNEQFF.

This chain's CDR3 is CAISATSSGRGGEQFF. The CDR3 DNA follows: TGTGCCATCAGTGCAACCTCTAGCGGGAGGGGGGGTGAGCAGTTCTTC. The V gene is TRBV10-3, the J gene TRBJ2-1; TRBD2 matches 12 bases. Germline CDR1 ENHRY, CDR2 SYGVKD. V lost 4 bases and J lost 9; bases outside the gene matches: 10. This CDR3 has 16 residues.

This clone came up a few times. The chain is built from TRBV7-6 and TRBJ1-1; tentative D call: TRBD1 (6 bases). V lost 1 base and J lost 1, with 7 bases in between. The CDR3 length is 14 residues. Germline V lookup: CDR1 SGHVS, CDR2 FNYEAQ. CDR3 loop: CASSLGTENTEAFF. The DNA of the CDR3 is TGTGCCAGCAGCTTAGGGACAGAGAACACTGAAGCTTTCTTT.